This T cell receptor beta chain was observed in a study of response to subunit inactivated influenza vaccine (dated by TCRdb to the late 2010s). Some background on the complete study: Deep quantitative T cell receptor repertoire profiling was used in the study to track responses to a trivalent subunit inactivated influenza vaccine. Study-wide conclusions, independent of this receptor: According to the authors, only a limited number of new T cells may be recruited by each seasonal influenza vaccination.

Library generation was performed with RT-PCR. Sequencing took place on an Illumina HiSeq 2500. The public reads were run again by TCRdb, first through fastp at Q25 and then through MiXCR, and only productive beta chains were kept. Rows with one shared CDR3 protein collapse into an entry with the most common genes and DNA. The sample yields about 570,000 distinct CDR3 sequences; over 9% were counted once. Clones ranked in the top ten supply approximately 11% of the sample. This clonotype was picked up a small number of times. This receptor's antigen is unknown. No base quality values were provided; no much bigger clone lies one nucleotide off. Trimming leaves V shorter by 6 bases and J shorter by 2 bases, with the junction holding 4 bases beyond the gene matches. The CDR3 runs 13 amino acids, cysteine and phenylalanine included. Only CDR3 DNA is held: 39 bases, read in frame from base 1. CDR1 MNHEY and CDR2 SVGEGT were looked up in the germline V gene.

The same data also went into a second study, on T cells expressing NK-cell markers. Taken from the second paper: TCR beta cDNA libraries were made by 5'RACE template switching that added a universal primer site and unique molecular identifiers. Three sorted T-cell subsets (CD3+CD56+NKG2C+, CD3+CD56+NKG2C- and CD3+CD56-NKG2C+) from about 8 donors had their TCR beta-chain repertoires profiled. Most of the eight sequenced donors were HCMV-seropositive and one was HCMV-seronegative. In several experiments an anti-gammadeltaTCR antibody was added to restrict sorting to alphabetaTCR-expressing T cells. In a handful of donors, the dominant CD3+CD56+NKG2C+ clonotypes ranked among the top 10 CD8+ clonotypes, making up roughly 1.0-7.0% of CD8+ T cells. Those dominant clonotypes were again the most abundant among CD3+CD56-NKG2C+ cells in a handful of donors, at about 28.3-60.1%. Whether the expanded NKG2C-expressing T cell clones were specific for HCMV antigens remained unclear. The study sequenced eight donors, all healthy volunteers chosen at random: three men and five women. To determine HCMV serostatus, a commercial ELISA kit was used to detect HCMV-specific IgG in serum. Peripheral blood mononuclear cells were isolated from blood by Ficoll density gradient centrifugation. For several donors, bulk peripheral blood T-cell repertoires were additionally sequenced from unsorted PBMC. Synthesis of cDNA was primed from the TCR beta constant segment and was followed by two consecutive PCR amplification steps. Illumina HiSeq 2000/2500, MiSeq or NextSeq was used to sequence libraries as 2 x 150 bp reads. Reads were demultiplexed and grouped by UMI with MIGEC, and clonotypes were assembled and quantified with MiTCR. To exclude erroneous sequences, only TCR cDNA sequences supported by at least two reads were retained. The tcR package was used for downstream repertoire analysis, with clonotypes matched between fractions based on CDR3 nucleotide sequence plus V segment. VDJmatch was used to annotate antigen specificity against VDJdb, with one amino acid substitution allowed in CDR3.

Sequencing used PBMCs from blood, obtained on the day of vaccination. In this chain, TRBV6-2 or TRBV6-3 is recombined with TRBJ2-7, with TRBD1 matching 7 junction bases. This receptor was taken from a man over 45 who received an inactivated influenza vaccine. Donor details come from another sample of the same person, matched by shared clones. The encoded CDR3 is CASSGTVTYEQYF. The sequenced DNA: TGTGCCAGCAGCGGGACAGTGACCTACGAGCAGTACTTC.